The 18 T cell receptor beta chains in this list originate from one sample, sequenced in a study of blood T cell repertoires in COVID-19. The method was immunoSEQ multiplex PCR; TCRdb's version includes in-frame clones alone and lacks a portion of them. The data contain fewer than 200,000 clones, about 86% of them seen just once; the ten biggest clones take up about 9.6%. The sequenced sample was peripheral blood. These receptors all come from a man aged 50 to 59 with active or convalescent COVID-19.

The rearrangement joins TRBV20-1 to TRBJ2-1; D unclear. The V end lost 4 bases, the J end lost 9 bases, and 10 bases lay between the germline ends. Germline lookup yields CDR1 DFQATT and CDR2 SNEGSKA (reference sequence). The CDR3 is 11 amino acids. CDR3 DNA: TGCAGTGCTACTAGTTACCGTGAGCAGTTCTTC. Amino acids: CSATSYREQFF.

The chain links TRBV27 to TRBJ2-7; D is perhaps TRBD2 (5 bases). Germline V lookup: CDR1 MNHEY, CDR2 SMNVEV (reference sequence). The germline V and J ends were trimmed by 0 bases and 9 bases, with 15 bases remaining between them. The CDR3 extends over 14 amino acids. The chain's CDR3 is CASSLSARPGSQYF. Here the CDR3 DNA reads TGTGCCAGCAGTTTATCGGCTCGCCCGGGGTCGCAGTACTTC.

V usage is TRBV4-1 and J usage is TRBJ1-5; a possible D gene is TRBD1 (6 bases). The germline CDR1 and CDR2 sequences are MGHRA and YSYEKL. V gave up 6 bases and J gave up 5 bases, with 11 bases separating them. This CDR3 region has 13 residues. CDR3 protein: CASSLDRDQPQHF. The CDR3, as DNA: TGCGCCAGCAGTCTGGACAGAGATCAGCCCCAGCATTTT.

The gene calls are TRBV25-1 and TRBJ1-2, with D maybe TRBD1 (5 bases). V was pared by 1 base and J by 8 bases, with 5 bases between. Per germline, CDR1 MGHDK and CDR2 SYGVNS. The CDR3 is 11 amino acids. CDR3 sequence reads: CASSESGGYTF. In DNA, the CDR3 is TGTGCCAGCAGTGAATCAGGGGGCTACACCTTC.

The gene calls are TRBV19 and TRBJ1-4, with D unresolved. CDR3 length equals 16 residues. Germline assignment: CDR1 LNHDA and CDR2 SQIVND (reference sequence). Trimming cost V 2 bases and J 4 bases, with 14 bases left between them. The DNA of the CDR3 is TGTGCCAGTAGTATAAATCCGAGTACAGTTAATGAAAAACTGTTTTTT. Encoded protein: CASSINPSTVNEKLFF.

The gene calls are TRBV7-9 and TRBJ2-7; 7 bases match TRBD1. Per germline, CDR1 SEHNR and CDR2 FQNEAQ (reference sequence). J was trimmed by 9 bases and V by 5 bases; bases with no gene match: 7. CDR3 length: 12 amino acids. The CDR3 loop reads CASSPGQAGQYF. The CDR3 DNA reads TGTGCCAGCAGCCCAGGACAGGCTGGGCAGTACTTC.

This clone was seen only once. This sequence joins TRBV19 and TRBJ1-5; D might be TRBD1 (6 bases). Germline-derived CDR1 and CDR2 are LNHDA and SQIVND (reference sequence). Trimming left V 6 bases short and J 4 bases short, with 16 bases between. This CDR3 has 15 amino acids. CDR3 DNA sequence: TGTGCCAGTAGACAGGGAGAAGGGATTAATCAGCCCCAGCATTTT. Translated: CASRQGEGINQPQHF.

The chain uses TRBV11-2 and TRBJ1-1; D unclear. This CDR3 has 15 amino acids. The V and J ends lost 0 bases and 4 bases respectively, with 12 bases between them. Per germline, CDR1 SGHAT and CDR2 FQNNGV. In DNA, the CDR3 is TGTGCCAGCAGCTTAGACCCTTCCGAGGGCACTGAAGCTTTCTTT. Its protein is CASSLDPSEGTEAFF.

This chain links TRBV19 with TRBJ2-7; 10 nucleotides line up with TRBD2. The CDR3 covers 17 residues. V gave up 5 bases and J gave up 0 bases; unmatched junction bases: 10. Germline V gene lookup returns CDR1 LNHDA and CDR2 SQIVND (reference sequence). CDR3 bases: TGTGCCAGTAGTTCTTCTCTGACTAGCGGGTTCTCCTACGAGCAGTACTTC. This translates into CASSSSLTSGFSYEQYF.

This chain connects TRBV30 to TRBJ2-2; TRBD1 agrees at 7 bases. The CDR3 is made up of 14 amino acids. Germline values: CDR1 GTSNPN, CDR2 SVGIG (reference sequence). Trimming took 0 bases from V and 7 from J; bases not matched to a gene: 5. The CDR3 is CAWSVKGAGGELFF. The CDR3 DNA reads TGTGCCTGGAGTGTCAAGGGGGCTGGCGGGGAGCTGTTTTTT.

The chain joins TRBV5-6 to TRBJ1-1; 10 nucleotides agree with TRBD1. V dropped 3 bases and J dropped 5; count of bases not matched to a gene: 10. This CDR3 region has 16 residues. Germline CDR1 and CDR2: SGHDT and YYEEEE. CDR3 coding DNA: TGTGCCAGCAGCTCTCCGGGACAGGGGCTGAGGACTGAAGCTTTCTTT. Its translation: CASSSPGQGLRTEAFF.

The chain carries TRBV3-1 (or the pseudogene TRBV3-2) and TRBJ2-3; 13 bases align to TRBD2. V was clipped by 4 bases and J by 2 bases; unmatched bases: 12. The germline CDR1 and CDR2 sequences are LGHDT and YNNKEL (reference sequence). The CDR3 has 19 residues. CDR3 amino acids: CASSLTSGRAPGPTDTQYF. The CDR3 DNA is TGTGCCAGCAGCCTCACTAGCGGGAGGGCCCCGGGCCCCACAGATACGCAGTATTTT.

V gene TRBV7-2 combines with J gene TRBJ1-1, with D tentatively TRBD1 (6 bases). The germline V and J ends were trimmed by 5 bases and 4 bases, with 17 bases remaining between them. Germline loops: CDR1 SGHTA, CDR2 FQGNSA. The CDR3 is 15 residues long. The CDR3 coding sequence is TGTGCCAGCAGCAAGTACAGGGAAAGTGGCACTGAAGCTTTCTTT. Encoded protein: CASSKYRESGTEAFF.

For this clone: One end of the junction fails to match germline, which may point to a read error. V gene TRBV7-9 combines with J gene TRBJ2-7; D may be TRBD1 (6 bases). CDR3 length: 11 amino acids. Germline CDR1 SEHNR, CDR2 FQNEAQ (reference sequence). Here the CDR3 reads CASSLEGQTGF. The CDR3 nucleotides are TGTGCCAGCAGCTTAGAAGGACAGACAGGCTTC.

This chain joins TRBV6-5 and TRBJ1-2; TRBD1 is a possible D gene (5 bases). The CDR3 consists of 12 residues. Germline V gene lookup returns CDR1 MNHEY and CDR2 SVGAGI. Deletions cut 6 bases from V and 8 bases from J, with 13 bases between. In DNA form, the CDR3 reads TGTGCCAGCAGACCCGGGGGGACGGGCTACACCTTC. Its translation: CASRPGGTGYTF.

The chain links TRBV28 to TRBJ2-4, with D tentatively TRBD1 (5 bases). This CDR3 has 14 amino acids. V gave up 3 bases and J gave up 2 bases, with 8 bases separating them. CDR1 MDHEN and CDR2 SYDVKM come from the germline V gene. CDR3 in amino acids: CASSFQGSKNIQYF. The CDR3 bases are TGTGCCAGCAGTTTTCAGGGCTCCAAAAACATTCAGTACTTC.

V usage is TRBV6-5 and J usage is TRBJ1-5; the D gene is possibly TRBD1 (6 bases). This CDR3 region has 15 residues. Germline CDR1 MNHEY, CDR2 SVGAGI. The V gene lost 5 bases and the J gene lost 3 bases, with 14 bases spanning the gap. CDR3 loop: CASSPVLGANQPQHF. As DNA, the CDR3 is TGTGCCAGCAGTCCTGTTTTGGGGGCCAATCAGCCCCAGCATTTT.

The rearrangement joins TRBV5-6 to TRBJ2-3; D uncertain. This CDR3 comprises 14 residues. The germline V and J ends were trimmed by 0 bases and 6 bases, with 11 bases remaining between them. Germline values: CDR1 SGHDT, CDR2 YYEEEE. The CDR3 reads CASSLGVATDTQYF. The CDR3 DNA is TGTGCCAGCAGCTTGGGGGTAGCAACGGATACGCAGTATTTT.